This T cell receptor (beta chain) was sequenced in a study of cytomegalovirus exposure and HLA in healthy donors. Study as a whole: Ancestry clustering placed around 81% of under 450 genotyped donors in the Caucasian-associated cluster.

The PCR employed 60 Vbeta primers together with 13 Jbeta primers. The data were produced by immunoSEQ multiplex PCR, yet TCRdb's version contains in-frame clones alone and is incomplete. The sample table sets out around 88,000 clones. Regarding this clone: The target antigen is unknown.

Study results and limitations: The study recorded 164 TCR beta chains that were cytomegalovirus-associated. In an earlier analysis, in some 600 donors, most V segments appeared productive either ~87% or ~30% of the time.

CDR3 size: 14 residues. Trimming removed 0 bases at V and 3 bases at J, with 7 bases between. Germline assignment: CDR1 KGHSH and CDR2 LQKENI. Sequencing input: PBMCs. The chain uses TRBV18 and TRBJ2-3; D unresolved. This sequence originates from a girl aged 5-17 years in good health and CMV-seropositive. The DNA of the CDR3 is TGTGCCAGCTCACCACCTTCGCTAACAGATACGCAGTATTTT. It specifies CASSPPSLTDTQYF.